These 28 T cell receptor beta chains came from one sample sequenced in a study of blood T cell repertoires in COVID-19. Profiling relied on immunoSEQ multiplex PCR, and the TCRdb table lists in-frame clones only, not all of them. The sample records a few hundred thousand clones, around 90% being singletons. The sample taken for sequencing was peripheral blood. These receptors were taken from a man aged 18-30 years who had recovered from COVID-19.

The chain is built from TRBV30 and TRBJ2-1; TRBD2 aligns across 8 bases. CDR1 GTSNPN and CDR2 SVGIG come from the germline V gene (reference sequence). With V trimmed by 3 bases and J by 9 bases, 4 bases remained unmatched. The CDR3 has 12 amino acids. The CDR3 is CAWRIAGIEQFF. CDR3 sequence (DNA): TGTGCCTGGAGGATAGCGGGGATTGAGCAGTTCTTC.

This chain joins TRBV7-9 and TRBJ2-3; D gene unclear. The V end was cut by 6 bases, the J end by 2 bases, with 15 bases between. This CDR3 spans 15 amino acids. Germline-derived CDR1 and CDR2 are SEHNR and FQNEAQ (reference sequence). CDR3 DNA: TGTGCCAGCAGTCGAGCTAGAAGCTACACAGATACGCAGTATTTT. Translation gives CASSRARSYTDTQYF.

The chain joins TRBV2 to TRBJ2-3; D is perhaps TRBD2 (6 bases). V lost 3 bases and J lost 8, with 18 bases in between. The CDR3 sequence is 15 residues long. CDR1 is SNHLY and CDR2 is FYNNEI in the germline V gene. CDR3 amino acids: CASSEGGTRLGTQYF. The DNA of the CDR3 is TGTGCCAGCAGTGAGGGCGGGACCCGCCTTGGTACGCAGTATTTT. The full variable domain, in which reference TRBV2 and TRBJ2-3 provide the parts outside the CDR3, is EPEVTQTPSHQVTQMGQEVILRCVPISNHLYFYWYRQILGQKVEFLVSFYNNEISEKSEIFDDQFSVERPDGSNFTLKIRSTKLEDSAMYFCASSEGGTRLGTQYFGPGTRLTVL.

This chain joins TRBV5-4 and TRBJ2-5; 9 bases are a match to TRBD2. V dropped 0 bases and J dropped 1; count of bases not matched to a gene: 7. This CDR3 spans 17 amino acids. Germline V gives CDR1 SGHNT, CDR2 YYREEE (reference sequence). The CDR3 DNA follows: TGTGCCAGCAGCTTGGACGCCGCGGGAGGGACCCAAGAGACCCAGTACTTC. Encoded protein: CASSLDAAGGTQETQYF. Full variable domain (remainder filled in from reference TRBV5-4 and TRBJ2-5): ETGVTQSPTHLIKTRGQQVTLRCSSQSGHNTVSWYQQALGQGPQFIFQYYREEENGRGNFPPRFSGLQFPNYSSELNVNALELDDSALYLCASSLDAAGGTQETQYFGPGTRLLVL.

The V call is TRBV10-1, the J call TRBJ1-3; D is perhaps TRBD1 (6 bases). Germline CDR1 WNHNN, CDR2 SYGVQD (reference sequence). The length of the CDR3 is 12 residues. Trimming removed 4 bases from V and 5 bases from J, with 6 bases in between. The CDR3 bases are TGCGCCAGCAGTGGGGACAGAAACACCATATATTTT. Translation gives CASSGDRNTIYF.

The chain recombines TRBV7-3 with TRBJ2-1, with 11 positions matching TRBD2. CDR1 and CDR2 from the germline V gene are SGHTA and FQGTGA. The CDR3 has 15 amino acids. Unmatched junction bases numbered 8, after V lost 5 bases and J lost 8 bases. The CDR3 is CASSHSGGALDEQFF. The CDR3 nucleotides read TGTGCCAGCAGCCATAGCGGGGGGGCCCTCGATGAGCAGTTCTTC.

In nucleotides, the CDR3 is TGTGCCACCAGTGATTCCGGACAGGGCGGCGGGGAGCTGTTTTTT. Residues: CATSDSGQGGGELFF. This chain connects TRBV24-1 to TRBJ2-2, with 8 bases matching TRBD1. From germline, CDR1 is KGHDR and CDR2 SFDVKD. CDR3 size: 15 residues. Trimming took 2 bases from V and 7 from J; bases not matched to a gene: 5.

The genes are TRBV6-5 and TRBJ2-5, with TRBD2 matching 8 bases. This CDR3 comprises 13 residues. Per germline, CDR1 MNHEY and CDR2 SVGAGI. V was clipped by 2 bases and J by 10 bases; unmatched bases: 6. The CDR3 sequence is CASSYTPGRGQYF. Here the CDR3 DNA reads TGTGCCAGCAGTTACACCCCCGGGAGGGGCCAGTACTTC.

The rearrangement uses TRBV7-9 and TRBJ1-2; no clear D. The CDR3 length is 19 residues. V dropped 5 bases and J dropped 6 bases, with 31 bases sitting between them. Germline V gene sequence: CDR1 SEHNR, CDR2 FQNEAQ (reference sequence). CDR3 DNA: TGTGCCAGCAGCCGATCCACAGAGACATTTATTCGGATTAGAGATGGCTACACCTTC. Translated, it gives CASSRSTETFIRIRDGYTF.

The rearrangement joins TRBV14 to TRBJ2-1, with a weak D call TRBD2 (6 bases). Trimming removed 3 bases from V and 7 bases from J, with 13 bases in between. CDR1 is SGHDN, CDR2 FVKESK, per germline. The CDR3 runs 14 residues. The CDR3 protein is CASSHYSGGNEQFF. The CDR3 DNA reads as TGTGCCAGCAGCCACTACTCCGGGGGAAATGAGCAGTTCTTC.

The chain recombines TRBV4-2 with TRBJ2-1; D ambiguous. CDR1 is LGHNA and CDR2 is YNFKEQ in the germline V gene. There are 14 residues in the CDR3. The V and J ends lost 0 bases and 6 bases respectively, with 9 bases between them. As DNA, the CDR3 is TGTGCCAGCAGCCAAGATACGGGTCCCAATGAGCAGTTCTTC. Translated, it gives CASSQDTGPNEQFF.

This clone was observed a few times. The chain recombines TRBV25-1 with TRBJ1-2; 8 bases are shared with TRBD1. The CDR3 totals 15 residues. Germline V gene data show CDR1 as MGHDK and CDR2 as SYGVNS. With V trimmed by 2 bases and J by 0 bases, 2 bases remained unmatched. The chain's CDR3 is CASSEAGGTNYGYTF. Written as DNA, the CDR3 is TGTGCCAGCAGTGAAGCAGGGGGCACTAACTATGGCTACACCTTC.

This sequence joins TRBV28 and TRBJ1-5; tentative D call: TRBD1 (5 bases). V lost 5 bases and J 4 bases, leaving 12 bases between the germline ends. Germline CDR1 is MDHEN and CDR2 is SYDVKM. The CDR3 is 14 residues long. The CDR3 region is CASSPNRLNQPQHF. The DNA for the CDR3 is TGTGCCAGCAGTCCCAACAGGCTGAATCAGCCCCAGCATTTT.

The rearrangement uses TRBV5-1 and TRBJ2-7; 9 bases align to TRBD1. Germline trimming cut 4 bases from V and 3 bases from J; bases unmatched to any gene: 8. Germline V gene lookup returns CDR1 SGHRS and CDR2 YFSETQ. This CDR3 is 15 amino acids long. The CDR3 bases are TGCGCCAGCAGCCCCGGGGGACAGGGTTTCTACGAGCAGTACTTC. Translating it yields CASSPGGQGFYEQYF. The entire variable domain, with the rest obtained from reference TRBV5-1 and TRBJ2-7, is as follows: KAGVTQTPRYLIKTRGQQVTLSCSPISGHRSVSWYQQTPGQGLQFLFEYFSETQRNKGNFPGRFSGRQFSNSRSEMNVSTLELGDSALYLCASSPGGQGFYEQYFGPGTRLTVT.

As regards this clone: Additional DNA sequences in this sample encode the identical CDR3. The V call is TRBV6-5, the J call TRBJ1-1; D is undetermined. V lost 6 bases, J lost 1 base, and 6 bases lay in between. Germline CDR1 and CDR2: MNHEY and SVGAGI. This CDR3 has 12 amino acids. The CDR3 is CASRSGNTEAFF. The CDR3 DNA sequence: TGTGCCAGCAGATCCGGGAACACTGAAGCTTTCTTT.

The chain recombines TRBV5-1 with TRBJ2-2, with 7 bases that match TRBD1. CDR3 length: 16 residues. Germline values: CDR1 SGHRS, CDR2 YFSETQ. V lost 0 bases to trimming and J lost 2 bases; unmatched junction nucleotides: 4. The CDR3 sequence is CASSLGGGPNTGELFF. DNA for the CDR3: TGCGCCAGCAGCTTGGGAGGGGGCCCTAACACCGGGGAGCTGTTTTTT.

The CDR3 bases are TGTGCCACCAGCAGAGAGTCAGGGGCAACTAATGAAAAACTGTTTTTT. Translated: CATSRESGATNEKLFF. The chain uses TRBV15 and TRBJ1-4; D may be TRBD1 (6 bases). The V gene's germline CDR1 is LNHNV and CDR2 YYDKDF (reference sequence). The CDR3 is 16 amino acids. The V gene lost 0 bases and the J gene lost 0 bases, with 8 bases spanning the gap. The whole variable domain, filled in from reference TRBV15 and TRBJ1-4, reads DAMVIQNPRYQVTQFGKPVTLSCSQTLNHNVMYWYQQKSSQAPKLLFHYYDKDFNNEADTPDNFQSRRPNTSFCFLDIRSPGLGDTAMYLCATSRESGATNEKLFFGSGTQLSVL.

The V and J genes are TRBV4-1 and TRBJ1-2; TRBD1 is a possible D gene (5 bases). Germline lookup yields CDR1 MGHRA and CDR2 YSYEKL. The CDR3 length is 15 residues. The V and J ends lost 0 bases and 1 base respectively, with 9 bases between them. CDR3: CASSQDLRVNYGYTF. For the CDR3, the DNA is TGCGCCAGCAGCCAAGATCTCAGGGTTAACTATGGCTACACCTTC.

The chain has TRBV6-6 and TRBJ2-1; TRBD2 might be the D (6 bases). Germline lookup yields CDR1 MNHNY and CDR2 SVGAGI (reference sequence). The CDR3 contains 11 residues. This CDR3 is CAGGGPHEQFF. In nucleotides, the CDR3 is TGTGCGGGGGGAGGTCCCCATGAGCAGTTCTTC.

This chain connects TRBV2 to TRBJ2-1; 12 bases fit TRBD2. This CDR3 has 19 residues. Germline loops: CDR1 SNHLY, CDR2 FYNNEI. The ends lost 7 bases at V and 3 bases at J; junction bases unmatched: 16. This CDR3 reads CASTLPTSGGALDYNEQFF. As DNA, the CDR3 is TGTGCCAGCACCCTACCGACTAGCGGGGGAGCCCTGGACTACAATGAGCAGTTCTTC.

This chain joins TRBV27 and TRBJ2-2, with a possible D match to TRBD1 (5 bases). Germline V CDR1 and CDR2: MNHEY, SMNVEV (reference sequence). The V and J ends lost 8 bases and 2 bases respectively, with 9 bases between them. The CDR3 runs 13 residues. CDR3 protein: CASGHFNTGELFF. CDR3 coding DNA: TGTGCCAGCGGACATTTTAACACCGGGGAGCTGTTTTTT.

The rearrangement joins TRBV3-1 (or the pseudogene TRBV3-2) to TRBJ1-1, with unresolved D. The CDR3 has 14 residues. Germline V CDR1 and CDR2: LGHDT, YNNKEL (reference sequence). The V gene lost 6 bases and the J gene lost 0 bases, with 11 bases spanning the gap. This CDR3 is CASRFGSMNTEAFF. CDR3 sequence (DNA): TGTGCCAGCAGATTCGGTAGTATGAACACTGAAGCTTTCTTT.

The chain recombines TRBV7-8 with TRBJ1-3; TRBD1 is a possible D gene (6 bases). Germline V gene data show CDR1 as SGHVS and CDR2 as FQNEAQ. The CDR3 is 15 residues long. Trimming cost V 4 bases and J 3 bases, with 13 bases left between them. CDR3 sequence (DNA): TGTGCCAGCAGCTCCACAGGGTCGGGTGGAAACACCATATATTTT. Its protein product is CASSSTGSGGNTIYF.

The chain is built from TRBV9 and TRBJ2-1, with D perhaps TRBD2 (6 bases). This CDR3 comprises 15 residues. The V end was cut by 2 bases, the J end by 6 bases, with 15 bases between. Per the germline V gene, CDR1 is SGDLS and CDR2 is YYNGEE. CDR3 nucleotides: TGTGCCAGCAGCGTGGGCGGGATGCCTGTCAATGAGCAGTTCTTC. Its protein is CASSVGGMPVNEQFF.

V is TRBV15 and J is TRBJ2-7; D not resolved. The V end was cut by 1 base, the J end by 0 bases, with 7 bases between. The CDR3 consists of 14 residues. The germline V gene encodes CDR1 LNHNV and CDR2 YYDKDF (reference sequence). Here the CDR3 DNA reads TGTGCCACCAGCAGAGCCCCCGTCTCCTACGAGCAGTACTTC. This translates into CATSRAPVSYEQYF. Together with reference TRBV15 and TRBJ2-7, the CDR3 gives the full variable domain: DAMVIQNPRYQVTQFGKPVTLSCSQTLNHNVMYWYQQKSSQAPKLLFHYYDKDFNNEADTPDNFQSRRPNTSFCFLDIRSPGLGDTAMYLCATSRAPVSYEQYFGPGTRLTVT.

J is TRBJ1-1 and V is TRBV5-1, with unresolved D. Germline V gene sequence: CDR1 SGHRS, CDR2 YFSETQ. This CDR3 contains 14 residues. Trimming left V 4 bases short and J 0 bases short, with 10 bases between. This CDR3 reads CASSLGGMNTEAFF. CDR3 nucleotides: TGCGCCAGCAGCCTGGGAGGCATGAACACTGAAGCTTTCTTT.

V gene TRBV7-3 combines with J gene TRBJ1-1; no clear D. The V gene's germline CDR1 is SGHTA and CDR2 FQGTGA. The CDR3 runs to 13 residues. V was shortened by 6 bases and J by 11 bases, with 19 bases between the two germline ends. The CDR3 here is CASSSQNGFSAFF. As DNA, the CDR3 is TGTGCCAGCAGTTCACAAAACGGGTTTTCGGCTTTCTTT.

This chain uses TRBV11-2 with TRBJ2-5, with TRBD2 matching over 9 bases. V shed 2 bases and J 3 bases; nucleotides not matched to a gene: 1. CDR1 SGHAT and CDR2 FQNNGV come from the germline V gene. This CDR3 comprises 14 residues. CDR3 region: CASSLRLAEETQYF. In DNA, the CDR3 is TGTGCCAGCAGCTTAAGACTAGCGGAAGAGACCCAGTACTTC.